The source of this TCR beta chain is a study of blood T cells in healthy people across ages. Combining a sample-barcoded 5' primer with a J-beta primer mix, a second PCR ran for roughly 6 to 11 cycles. Each cDNA was tagged by a template-switch adaptor containing 12 random nucleotides. One entry per CDR3 protein results from TCRdb running MiXCR on the 5' RACE reads. The repertoire includes over 700,000 distinct CDR3 sequences, about 48% of them detected once, and around 40% sits in the top ten. The V gene lost 4 bases and the J gene lost 2 bases, with 9 bases spanning the gap. CDR3 length: 13 residues. Germline CDR1 reads SGHTA; CDR2 reads FQGNSA. The sample holds a few counts of this clonotype.

This clonotype was obtained from an elderly man in good health. This chain links TRBV7-2 with TRBJ2-7; possible D gene TRBD1, 5 bases. The source material was blood. The CDR3 region is CASSWGRAYEQYF. As DNA, the CDR3 is TGTGCCAGCAGCTGGGGCAGGGCCTACGAGCAGTACTTC.